The clone carrying this T cell receptor beta chain was seen only a few times. Its antigen is still unknown. Unique molecular identifiers were incorporated when the TCRbeta library was constructed. TCRdb ran MiXCR on the PCR reads and lists one entry per CDR3 protein. The sample holds roughly 120,000 distinct CDR3 sequences, about 9.4% seen once. This sample stems from a study of T-cell reconstitution after alpha-beta-depleted transplantation in children. Broader study findings: Several hundred expanded graft clones reportedly gave rise to the alpha-beta T cells present about two months after transplant. One year after transplant, T-cell counts and diversity came mostly from newly produced T cells. Surviving recipient T cells and thymic progenitors accounted for the high day-60 TCRbeta diversity observed in some patients.

Germline values: CDR1 SGHRS, CDR2 YFSETQ. V lost 2 bases and J 7 bases, leaving 15 bases between the germline ends. The CDR3 runs to 14 residues. Sequenced here: PBMCs, sampled before TCRalphabeta/CD19-depleted stem cell transplant. This receptor was taken from a boy aged 2 to 10 with acute lymphoblastic leukemia, due to receive a stem cell transplant. The rearrangement uses TRBV5-1 and TRBJ1-1; D is undetermined. The CDR3 spells CASSFAISDGEAFF. The CDR3 bases are TGCGCCAGCAGCTTCGCGATCTCCGACGGTGAAGCTTTCTTT.